This is a list of T cell receptor beta chains from one sample in a study of blood T cell repertoires in COVID-19. TCRdb's table, derived via immunoSEQ multiplex PCR, lists solely in-frame clones and lacks some. The sample holds some 130,000 clones; around 89% are singletons and the top ten take approximately 4.3%. Sequencing was performed on peripheral blood. The receptors derive from a man aged 55 to 70 with COVID-19, enrolled during active disease. The conserved cysteine and the conserved F or W are not part of the CDR3 here. Rows may omit the clone size; those that give it use once, few, many or a size class.

TRBV5-1,TRBJ1-1,once,ASTPGQLSNTEAF
TRBV25-1,TRBJ1-4,-,ASSDPPGGLEGEKLF
TRBV3-1/TRBV3-2,TRBJ1-3,-,ASSPQLFSGNTIY
TRBV7-3,TRBJ1-6,-,ASSLTAGDDSPLH
TRBV5-5,TRBJ2-3,-,ASSLIGGSSTDTQY
TRBV10-3,TRBJ1-3,once,AIKGTGSGNTIY
TRBV24-1,TRBJ2-2,-,ATSDPGQEVPGELF
TRBV14,TRBJ2-5,-,ASSKGLAVQETQY
TRBV30,TRBJ1-2,-,AWTGQLVYGYT
TRBV5-6,TRBJ2-2,-,ASSLGYGGYDTGELF
TRBV28,TRBJ1-2,few,ASSTGFPDYGYT
TRBV9,TRBJ1-1,-,ASSVAGNTEAF
TRBV18,TRBJ1-5,once,ASSLDREQPQH
TRBV6-2/TRBV6-3,TRBJ1-2,-,ASSYPGTVKGYT
TRBV7-8,TRBJ1-1,-,ASSLARTANTEAF
TRBV3-1/TRBV3-2,TRBJ1-4,-,ASSQESRTNEKLF
TRBV7-2,TRBJ2-1,-,ASSSTGEQF
TRBV19,TRBJ2-3,-,ASSIVGLAGVTGTDTQY
TRBV4-3,TRBJ1-2,-,ASSHDDRASGYT
TRBV3-1/TRBV3-2,TRBJ1-1,-,ASSPDAGGAF
TRBV3-1/TRBV3-2,TRBJ1-2,-,ASNAGGSGYT
TRBV6-6,TRBJ2-7,-,ASRPLGVGSYEQY
TRBV9,TRBJ1-1,-,ASSAGQVNTEAF
TRBV29-1,TRBJ1-2,few,SVGGGPDGYT
TRBV14,TRBJ1-2,-,ASSQTRGFNYGYT
TRBV12-5,TRBJ1-1,once,ASGFRGSTEAF
TRBV21-1,TRBJ1-2,-,ASSKGEGGYGYT
TRBV6-5,TRBJ2-7,-,ASSYSSSYEQY
TRBV5-1,TRBJ2-7,-,ASSLGSSGASSYEQY
TRBV15,TRBJ1-4,-,ATSRDRGVEEKLF
TRBV9,TRBJ2-5,-,ASSAYREETQY
TRBV7-2,TRBJ2-5,-,ASSLDFEGAETQY